One and the same sample provided the 6 T cell receptor beta chains below, sequenced in a study of T cells in Graves' hyperthyroidism and ophthalmopathy. RNA transcripts were the template for amplifying TCR beta CDR3 regions. Carried out on the TCR CDR3, a first-round RT-PCR used the HTBI primer set. TCRdb recomputed calls from the multiplex PCR reads with MiXCR, one row per CDR3 protein. This table has 500,000 to 800,000 distinct CDR3 sequences, just under 45% appearing once. The sequencing sample was made of peripheral blood or thyroid tissue (not recorded which). The receptors were sampled from an adult man with Graves' disease, either hyperthyroidism or ophthalmopathy (not recorded which).

The CDR3 protein is CASSERPAGANGYTF. Written as DNA, the CDR3 is TGTGCCAGCAGTGAACGCCCAGCGGGGGCGAACGGCTACACCTTC. J is TRBJ1-2 and V is TRBV2; tentatively, D is TRBD1 (6 bases). The CDR3 has 15 amino acids. Trimming stripped 2 bases from V and 8 bases from J, with 18 bases between. The germline V gene has CDR1 SNHLY and CDR2 FYNNEI.

The chain couples TRBV5-4 to TRBJ1-1; 8 nucleotides match TRBD1. Unmatched junction bases numbered 8, after V lost 4 bases and J lost 3 bases. Per the germline V gene, CDR1 is SGHNT and CDR2 is YYREEE (reference sequence). The CDR3 has 15 amino acids. The CDR3 spells CASSPRTGSDTEAFF. The CDR3, as DNA: TGTGCCAGCAGCCCGAGGACAGGGTCTGACACTGAAGCTTTCTTT.

This chain uses TRBV19 with TRBJ2-7; TRBD2 matches 9 bases. Germline-derived CDR1 and CDR2 are LNHDA and SQIVND (reference sequence). The CDR3 runs to 12 residues. CDR3 region: CARVAGVYEQYF. The CDR3 bases are TGTGCTAGGGTAGCGGGAGTCTACGAGCAGTACTTC.

This clonotype was detected many times. The V and J genes are TRBV20-1 and TRBJ2-7; TRBD1 aligns across 10 bases. The CDR3 has 14 amino acids. Germline values: CDR1 DFQATT, CDR2 SNEGSKA (reference sequence). J gave up 2 bases and V 3 bases, and 4 bases lay outside the gene matches. The CDR3: CSASRDRGTYEQYF. CDR3 sequence (DNA): TGCAGTGCTAGTCGGGACAGGGGTACCTACGAGCAGTACTTC.

The chain carries TRBV7-9 and TRBJ2-2; 7 bases fit TRBD1. The CDR3 contains 15 residues. After removal of 6 bases from V and 5 bases from J, the junction contained 9 bases not matched to a gene. Germline CDR1 and CDR2: SEHNR and FQNEAQ (reference sequence). The chain's CDR3 is CASRATGQTTGELFF. The CDR3 region has the DNA TGTGCCAGCAGAGCCACGGGACAGACTACCGGGGAGCTGTTTTTT.

Worth noting for this clonotype: Compared with germline, one end of the junction differs, possibly owing to a read error. V usage is TRBV29-1 and J usage is TRBJ1-1, with TRBD1 matching 9 bases. CDR1 is SQVTM, CDR2 ANQGSEA, per germline. The CDR3 sequence is 13 residues long. The chain's CDR3 is CSFERDRATEAFF. As DNA, the CDR3 is TGCAGCTTTGAAAGGGACAGGGCCACTGAAGCTTTCTTT.